This entry lists 5 T cell receptor beta chains sequenced from one sample in a study of blood T cells in healthy people across ages. With a J-beta primer mix and a sample-barcoded 5' primer, a second PCR ran about 7 to 11 cycles. MiXCR, run by TCRdb on the 5' RACE reads, gives a single entry per CDR3 protein. The sample yields approximately 2,000,000 distinct CDR3 sequences, 30% to 40% seen once. Material: blood. The receptors stem from a human donor in good health.

There are a few counts of this clonotype. The chain joins TRBV6-6 to TRBJ2-3; D perhaps matches TRBD2 (7 bases). The V and J ends lost 10 bases and 2 bases respectively, with 19 bases between them. CDR1 and CDR2 from the germline V gene are MNHNY and SVGAGI (reference sequence). There are 15 residues in the CDR3. The CDR3 here is CAIGRGGTITDTQYF. The CDR3 region has the DNA TGTGCCATCGGTAGGGGAGGGACAATCACAGATACGCAGTATTTT.

V and J are TRBV29-1 and TRBJ1-1; 10 bases agree with TRBD1. The V gene's germline CDR1 is SQVTM and CDR2 ANQGSEA. The junction had 5 bases not matched to a gene; V was cut back by 6 bases and J by 10 bases. CDR3 size: 11 residues. In nucleotides, the CDR3 is TGCAGCGTGAACCGGGACAGGGGAGCTTTCTTT. It translates to CSVNRDRGAFF.

This CDR3 reads CSARGAQGGANQPQHF. CDR3 coding DNA: TGCAGTGCTAGAGGGGCCCAGGGAGGTGCCAATCAGCCCCAGCATTTT. The chain combines TRBV20-1 with TRBJ1-5, with a possible D match to TRBD1 (5 bases). Germline V CDR1 and CDR2: DFQATT, SNEGSKA (reference sequence). The V end lost 1 base, the J end lost 3 bases, and 16 bases lay between the germline ends. The CDR3 is made up of 16 amino acids.

In the case of this clonotype: One junction end disagrees with the germline gene, perhaps due to a read error. The gene calls are TRBV5-1 and TRBJ2-3; tentative D call: TRBD2 (5 bases). The CDR3 extends over 14 amino acids. Germline loops: CDR1 SGHRS, CDR2 YFSETQ. CDR3 coding DNA: TGTGCCAGCGGCCAGAGTACTAGCACAGATACGCAGTATTTT. It encodes CASGQSTSTDTQYF.

This chain connects TRBV7-8 to TRBJ2-7; 7 nucleotides match TRBD1. This CDR3 spans 15 amino acids. Germline V CDR1 and CDR2: SGHVS, FQNEAQ. V shed 5 bases and J 6 bases; nucleotides not matched to a gene: 13. CDR3 sequence (DNA): TGTGCCAGCAGCCCTACGGACAGGACAAACGGCGAGCAGTACTTC. Encoded protein: CASSPTDRTNGEQYF.